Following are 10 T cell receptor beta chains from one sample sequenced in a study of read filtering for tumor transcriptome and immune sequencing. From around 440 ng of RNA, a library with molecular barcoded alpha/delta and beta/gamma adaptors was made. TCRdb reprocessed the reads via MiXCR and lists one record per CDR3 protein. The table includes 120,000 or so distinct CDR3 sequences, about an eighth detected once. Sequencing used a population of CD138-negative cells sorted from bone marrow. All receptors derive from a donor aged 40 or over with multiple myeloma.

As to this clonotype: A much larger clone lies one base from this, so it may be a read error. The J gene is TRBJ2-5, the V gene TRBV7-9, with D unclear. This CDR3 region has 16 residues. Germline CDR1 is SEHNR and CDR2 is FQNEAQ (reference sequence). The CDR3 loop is CAGSSSSQLTRETQYF. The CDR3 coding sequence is TGTGCCGGCAGCTCGTCCTCGCAGTTAACCAGAGAGACCCAGTACTTC.

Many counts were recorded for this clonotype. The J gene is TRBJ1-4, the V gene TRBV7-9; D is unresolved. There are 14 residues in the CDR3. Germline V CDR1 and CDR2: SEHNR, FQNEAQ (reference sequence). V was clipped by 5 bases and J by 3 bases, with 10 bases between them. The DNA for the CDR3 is TGTGCCAGCAGCCAAGAAGGGTCTAATGAAAAACTGTTTTTT. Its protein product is CASSQEGSNEKLFF.

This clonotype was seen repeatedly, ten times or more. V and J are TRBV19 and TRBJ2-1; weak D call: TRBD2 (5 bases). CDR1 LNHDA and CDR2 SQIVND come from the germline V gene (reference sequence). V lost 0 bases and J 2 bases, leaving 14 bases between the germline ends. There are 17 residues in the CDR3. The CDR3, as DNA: TGTGCCAGTAGTATAGATGGGATTCCTAGCCCCTACAATGAGCAGTTCTTC. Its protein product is CASSIDGIPSPYNEQFF. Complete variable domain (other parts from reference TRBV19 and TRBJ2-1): DGGITQSPKYLFRKEGQNVTLSCEQNLNHDAMYWYRQDPGQGLRLIYYSQIVNDFQKGDIAEGYSVSREKKESFPLTVTSAQKNPTAFYLCASSIDGIPSPYNEQFFGPGTRLTVL.

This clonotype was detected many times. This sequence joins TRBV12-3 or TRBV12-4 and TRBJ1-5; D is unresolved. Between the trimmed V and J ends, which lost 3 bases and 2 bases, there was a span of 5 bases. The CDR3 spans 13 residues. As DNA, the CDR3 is TGTGCCAGCAGTTTTACGGGCAATCAGCCCCAGCATTTT. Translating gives CASSFTGNQPQHF.

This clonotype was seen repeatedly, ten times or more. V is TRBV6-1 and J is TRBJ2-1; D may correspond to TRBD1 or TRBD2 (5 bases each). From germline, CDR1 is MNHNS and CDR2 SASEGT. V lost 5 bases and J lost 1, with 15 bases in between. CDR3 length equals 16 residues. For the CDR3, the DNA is TGTGCCAGCAGTCCTCTCTGGGGGAAGTCCTACAATGAGCAGTTCTTC. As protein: CASSPLWGKSYNEQFF.

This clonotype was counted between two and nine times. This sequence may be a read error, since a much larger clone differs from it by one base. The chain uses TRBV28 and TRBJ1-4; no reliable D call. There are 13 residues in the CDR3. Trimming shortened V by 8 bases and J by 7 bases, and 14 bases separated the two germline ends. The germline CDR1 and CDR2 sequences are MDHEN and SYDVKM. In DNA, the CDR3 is TGTGCCAGCTCTCGCGTCGCTAGTGAAAAACTGTTTTTT. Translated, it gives CASSRVASEKLFF.

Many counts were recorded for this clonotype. The CDR3 DNA follows: TGCAGTGCTAGTAGTTTAGCGGGGTACAATGAGCAGTTCTTC. As protein: CSASSLAGYNEQFF. This chain uses TRBV20-1 with TRBJ2-1, with 8 bases lining up with TRBD2. This CDR3 contains 14 residues. Per germline, CDR1 DFQATT and CDR2 SNEGSKA (reference sequence). The J segment lost 4 bases and the V segment lost 3 bases, leaving 5 bases of the junction unmatched.

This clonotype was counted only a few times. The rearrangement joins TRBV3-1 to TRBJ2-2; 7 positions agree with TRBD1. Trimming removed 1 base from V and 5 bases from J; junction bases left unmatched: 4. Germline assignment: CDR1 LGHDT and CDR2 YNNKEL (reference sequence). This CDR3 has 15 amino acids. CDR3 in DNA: TGTGCCAGCAGCCAAGGACAGGGAAGAACCGGGGAGCTGTTTTTT. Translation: CASSQGQGRTGELFF.

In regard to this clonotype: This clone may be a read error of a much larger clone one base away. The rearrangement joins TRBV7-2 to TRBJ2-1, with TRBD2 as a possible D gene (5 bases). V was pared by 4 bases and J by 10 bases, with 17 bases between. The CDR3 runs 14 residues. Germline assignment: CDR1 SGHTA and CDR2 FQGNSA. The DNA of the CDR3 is TGTGCCAGCAGCTCCCTAGTTGGAGCGGCGGAGCAGTTCTTC. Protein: CASSSLVGAAEQFF. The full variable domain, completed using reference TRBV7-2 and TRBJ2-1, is GAGVSQSPSNKVTEKGKDVELRCDPISGHTALYWYRQSLGQGLEFLIYFQGNSAPDKSGLPSDRFSAERTGGSVSTLTIQRTQQEDSAVYLCASSSLVGAAEQFFGPGTRLTVL.

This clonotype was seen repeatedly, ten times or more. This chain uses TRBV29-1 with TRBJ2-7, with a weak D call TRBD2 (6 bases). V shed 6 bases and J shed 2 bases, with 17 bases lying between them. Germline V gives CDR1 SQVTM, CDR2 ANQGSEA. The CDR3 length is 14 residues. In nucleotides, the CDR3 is TGCAGCGTCGCCTCCGGGACTTCCGCCTACGAGCAGTACTTC. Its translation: CSVASGTSAYEQYF.